Below are 32 T cell receptor beta chains sequenced from a single sample in a study of T cell repertoires in cytomegalovirus infection. TCRdb fed the reads into MiXCR, producing one record per CDR3 protein. Here the sample spans more than 150,000 distinct CDR3 sequences, roughly a fifth being singletons. Sequences were obtained from PBMCs. The source is a human donor in good health (CMV status not recorded). Some clones in this sample may be carry-over from other donors' samples.

The CDR3 spells CASSAQHARDNHGYTF. The CDR3 DNA reads as TGTGCCAGTAGTGCTCAACACGCTAGGGACAACCATGGCTACACCTTC. V is TRBV19 and J is TRBJ1-2, with TRBD1 as a possible D gene (6 bases). V was clipped by 5 bases and J by 6 bases, with 22 bases between them. CDR1 and CDR2 from the germline V gene are LNHDA and SQIVND (reference sequence). This CDR3 is built from 16 residues.

The CDR3 nucleotides read TGCGCCAGCAGCCAAGAGGGCTTCAACACCGGGGAGCTGTTTTTT. Its protein product is CASSQEGFNTGELFF. The chain joins TRBV4-3 to TRBJ2-2; D call uncertain. Germline lookup yields CDR1 LGHNA and CDR2 YSLEER. The CDR3 runs to 15 residues. The V and J ends lost 0 bases and 2 bases respectively, with 7 bases between them.

This rearrangement joins TRBV7-6 to TRBJ2-7; D may be TRBD2 (5 bases). CDR1 SGHVS and CDR2 FNYEAQ come from the germline V gene. The CDR3 consists of 14 residues. V lost 5 bases, J lost 3 bases, and 14 bases lay in between. The CDR3 region is CASSPLDYNYEQYF. CDR3 DNA sequence: TGTGCCAGCAGCCCACTAGACTATAACTACGAGCAGTACTTC.

This clonotype was seen repeatedly, ten times or more. This chain joins TRBV6-1 and TRBJ2-7; a weak D match, TRBD1 (6 bases). The germline V gene has CDR1 MNHNS and CDR2 SASEGT. V lost 6 bases and J 4 bases, leaving 13 bases between the germline ends. There are 13 residues in the CDR3. As DNA, the CDR3 is TGTGCCAGCAGGCTCGCCCAGGGGTACGAGCAGTACTTC. Translated: CASRLAQGYEQYF.

The J gene is TRBJ2-2, the V gene TRBV14; 7 nucleotides align to TRBD1. This CDR3 has 15 amino acids. Germline lookup yields CDR1 SGHDN and CDR2 FVKESK. V was pared by 4 bases and J by 9 bases, with 11 bases of the junction left unmatched. The CDR3 sequence is CASSRETGWGRELFF. In nucleotides, the CDR3 is TGTGCCAGCAGCCGAGAGACAGGGTGGGGCCGGGAGCTGTTTTTT.

The gene calls are TRBV6-1 and TRBJ1-5; D unresolved. The CDR3 sequence is 15 residues long. Germline V lookup: CDR1 MNHNS, CDR2 SASEGT. With 6 bases removed from V and 7 bases from J, the gap between germline ends came to 19 bases. In DNA form, the CDR3 reads TGTGCCAGCAGGACGATTATCACAGTATCCCAGCCCCAGCATTTT. Its translation is CASRTIITVSQPQHF.

This clonotype has just a few counts. V gene TRBV7-9 combines with J gene TRBJ2-7; TRBD1 or TRBD2 may be the D gene (5 bases each). The CDR3 totals 15 residues. Germline V gene sequence: CDR1 SEHNR, CDR2 FQNEAQ (reference sequence). With 6 bases removed from V and 0 bases from J, the gap between germline ends came to 15 bases. In DNA form, the CDR3 reads TGTGCCAGCAGTCAAGGGGAGCTCATCTCCTACGAGCAGTACTTC. Translating gives CASSQGELISYEQYF.

The chain joins TRBV7-2 to TRBJ1-2, with a possible D match to TRBD1 (5 bases). CDR1 SGHTA and CDR2 FQGNSA come from the germline V gene. The CDR3 spans 13 residues. V dropped 5 bases and J dropped 8 bases, with 15 bases sitting between them. In DNA, the CDR3 is TGTGCCAGCAGCCGACATGGGGCTCAGGGCTACACCTTC. Amino acid sequence: CASSRHGAQGYTF.

This clonotype was found a few times. V and J are TRBV29-1 and TRBJ2-2; 10 bases align to TRBD1. The length of the CDR3 is 14 residues. Trimming cost V 7 bases and J 4 bases; bases outside gene matches: 6. CDR1 is SQVTM and CDR2 is ANQGSEA in the germline V gene. The CDR3 protein is CSAGTGAGTGELFF. DNA of the CDR3: TGCAGCGCCGGGACAGGGGCCGGCACCGGGGAGCTGTTTTTT.

This clonotype was recorded a few times. This chain links TRBV2 with TRBJ1-1, with TRBD1 as a possible D gene (6 bases). Per germline, CDR1 SNHLY and CDR2 FYNNEI. The CDR3 totals 17 residues. Trimming removed 6 bases from V and 8 bases from J, with 28 bases in between. The CDR3: CASRGKLPQGRWSEAFF. CDR3 nucleotides: TGTGCCAGCAGGGGGAAACTTCCACAGGGTAGATGGTCAGAAGCTTTCTTT.

This clonotype was observed a few times. The chain recombines TRBV6-1 with TRBJ1-3, with 7 bases lining up with TRBD1. V dropped 11 bases and J dropped 0; count of bases not matched to a gene: 7. This CDR3 comprises 14 residues. Per the germline V gene, CDR1 is MNHNS and CDR2 is SASEGT. CDR3 in DNA: TGTGCCGCAAGACAGGGCCCCTCTGGAAACACCATATATTTT. The encoded protein is CAARQGPSGNTIYF.

The chain links TRBV12-3 or TRBV12-4 to TRBJ2-7; no clear D gene. The CDR3 spans 15 residues. The ends were cut back, 4 bases at V and 4 bases at J, with 17 bases in the middle. CDR3 protein: CASSSPRNGHYEQYF. For the CDR3, the DNA is TGTGCCAGCAGTTCCCCCCGAAACGGGCATTACGAGCAGTACTTC.

The table lists this clonotype with many counts. This chain connects TRBV7-2 to TRBJ1-1; no clear D gene. Trimming left V 1 base short and J 8 bases short, with 5 bases between. The CDR3 has 11 residues. CDR1 is SGHTA, CDR2 FQGNSA, per germline. The CDR3 region has the DNA TGTGCCAGCAGCTTAGTACGGGAAGCTTTCTTT. It codes for CASSLVREAFF.

This sequence joins TRBV28 and TRBJ2-7; D ambiguous. CDR3 length equals 13 residues. Germline CDR1 and CDR2: MDHEN and SYDVKM. The V and J ends lost 10 bases and 2 bases respectively, with 15 bases between them. The CDR3, as DNA: TGTGCCACCCAGGACCTCGGCCCCTACGAGCAGTACTTC. Translating it yields CATQDLGPYEQYF.

This clonotype showed up just a few times. The chain uses TRBV5-1 and TRBJ2-7, with D possibly TRBD2 on 6 matching bases. The CDR3 is made up of 13 amino acids. The germline V gene has CDR1 SGHRS and CDR2 YFSETQ. Trimming removed 2 bases from V and 2 bases from J, with 8 bases in between. The CDR3 sequence is CASSFGGTYEQYF. The CDR3 DNA follows: TGCGCCAGCAGCTTCGGCGGGACCTACGAGCAGTACTTC. Full variable domain (outside the CDR3, taken from reference TRBV5-1 and TRBJ2-7): KAGVTQTPRYLIKTRGQQVTLSCSPISGHRSVSWYQQTPGQGLQFLFEYFSETQRNKGNFPGRFSGRQFSNSRSEMNVSTLELGDSALYLCASSFGGTYEQYFGPGTRLTVT.

This clonotype was found a few times. V and J are TRBV28 and TRBJ2-1; TRBD1 is a possible D gene (6 bases). The germline gives CDR1 MDHEN, CDR2 SYDVKM. This CDR3 spans 16 amino acids. Deletions cut 6 bases from V and 2 bases from J, with 17 bases between. The CDR3 DNA reads TGTGCCAGCAGCTTCAGAGGGGGACATACCTACAATGAGCAGTTCTTC. Residues: CASSFRGGHTYNEQFF.

This clonotype occurred a few times. This sequence joins TRBV5-6 and TRBJ1-2; possibly TRBD1 for D (6 bases). Per germline, CDR1 SGHDT and CDR2 YYEEEE. Trimming removed 1 base from V and 5 bases from J, with 9 bases in between. The CDR3 is made up of 13 amino acids. The CDR3 DNA is TGTGCCAGCAGCTTGCTTCAGGGGTATGGCTACACCTTC. It encodes CASSLLQGYGYTF.

V gene TRBV29-1 combines with J gene TRBJ1-1; D gene unclear. CDR1 is SQVTM and CDR2 is ANQGSEA in the germline V gene. Trimming took 1 base from V and 0 from J, leaving 6 bases between them. This CDR3 spans 13 amino acids. In DNA form, the CDR3 reads TGCAGCGTTGAAGGGCCGTTGAACACTGAAGCTTTCTTT. Its protein is CSVEGPLNTEAFF.

The rearrangement uses TRBV5-6 and TRBJ2-5; D not resolved. This CDR3 region has 13 residues. CDR1 SGHDT and CDR2 YYEEEE come from the germline V gene. Trimming cost V 2 bases and J 4 bases, with 9 bases left between them. This chain's CDR3 is CASSFDVSETQYF. The CDR3 coding sequence is TGTGCCAGCAGCTTCGACGTCTCAGAGACCCAGTACTTC.

This clonotype was seen repeatedly, ten times or more. The gene calls are TRBV7-2 and TRBJ2-7; D unclear. Trimming cost V 4 bases and J 7 bases, with 14 bases left between them. Per the germline V gene, CDR1 is SGHTA and CDR2 is FQGNSA. The CDR3 is 13 amino acids. The CDR3 reads CASSSVATGEQYF. The CDR3 nucleotides are TGTGCCAGCAGCTCAGTAGCCACTGGGGAGCAGTACTTC.

This clonotype occurred a few times. The genes are TRBV11-2 and TRBJ2-1; 9 bases agree with TRBD2. The length of the CDR3 is 16 residues. Germline V CDR1 and CDR2: SGHAT, FQNNGV. The trim removed 5 bases at V and 3 bases at J, leaving 8 bases unmatched. DNA of the CDR3: TGTGCCAGCAGCCCCTTGGCGGGGGGGAACTACAATGAGCAGTTCTTC. Its translation is CASSPLAGGNYNEQFF.

Many counts were recorded for this clonotype. This rearrangement joins TRBV12-3 or TRBV12-4 to TRBJ1-2; D gene uncertain. The CDR3 loop spans 13 amino acids. V lost 3 bases and J 2 bases, leaving 7 bases between the germline ends. The CDR3 DNA reads as TGTGCCAGCAGTTTTATGAGAAACTATGGCTACACCTTC. This sequence encodes CASSFMRNYGYTF.

This sequence joins TRBV28 and TRBJ1-1; D gene ambiguous. The germline V gene has CDR1 MDHEN and CDR2 SYDVKM. The CDR3 sequence is 15 residues long. V lost 6 bases and J 6 bases, leaving 20 bases between the germline ends. This CDR3 reads CASSPQPHSFSEAFF. The CDR3 bases are TGTGCCAGCAGCCCGCAACCCCACAGTTTTTCTGAAGCTTTCTTT.

This clonotype was found a few times. V and J are TRBV18 and TRBJ1-1, with a tentative D call TRBD1 (5 bases). V was trimmed by 6 bases and J by 5 bases, leaving 16 bases between them. Germline values: CDR1 KGHSH, CDR2 LQKENI. The CDR3 covers 14 residues. CDR3 DNA: TGTGCCAGCTCCCAGGACCTGGGGGGAACTGAAGCTTTCTTT. Encoded protein: CASSQDLGGTEAFF.

The CDR3 DNA reads as TGTGCCAGCAGCCGCCTGGGGGTAGCTTTCTTT. Protein: CASSRLGVAFF. This chain connects TRBV6-2 or TRBV6-3 to TRBJ1-1; tentative D call: TRBD1 (5 bases). The germline V and J ends were trimmed by 6 bases and 10 bases, with 12 bases remaining between them. Per the germline V gene, CDR1 is MNHEY and CDR2 is SVGEGT. CDR3 length: 11 residues.

This clonotype was observed a few times. The chain is built from TRBV12-3 or TRBV12-4 and TRBJ1-2; 7 nucleotides align to TRBD1. The CDR3 sequence is 15 residues long. V trimming: 4 bases; J trimming: 3 bases; junction bases outside the gene matches: 8. The CDR3 DNA reads TGTGCCAGCAGTTCCTGGACAGGCCGGGACTATGGCTACACCTTC. Protein: CASSSWTGRDYGYTF.

The chain's CDR3 is CSVEVAGGLETQYF. The CDR3 nucleotides are TGCAGCGTTGAGGTAGCGGGAGGGCTGGAGACCCAGTACTTC. The rearrangement uses TRBV29-1 and TRBJ2-5; 11 bases align to TRBD2. The CDR3 has 14 residues. The V gene's germline CDR1 is SQVTM and CDR2 ANQGSEA. V lost 3 bases and J lost 5; bases outside the gene matches: 5.

The gene calls are TRBV27 and TRBJ2-3, with 12 bases identical to TRBD2. J lost 4 bases, V lost 7 bases, and 12 bases had no gene match. Germline-derived CDR1 and CDR2 are MNHEY and SMNVEV (reference sequence). The CDR3 is made up of 17 amino acids. Here the CDR3 reads CASKTSGGSPAPDTQYF. CDR3 DNA: TGTGCCAGCAAAACTAGCGGGGGGTCGCCCGCCCCAGATACGCAGTATTTT.

The V gene is TRBV7-3, the J gene TRBJ2-1, with D hard to call. Germline-derived CDR1 and CDR2 are SGHTA and FQGTGA. With 1 base removed from V and 8 bases from J, the gap between germline ends came to 9 bases. This CDR3 is 13 amino acids long. This CDR3 reads CASSLKVRDEQFF. The CDR3 DNA is TGTGCCAGCAGCTTAAAGGTTAGGGATGAGCAGTTCTTC.

This clonotype has ten or more counts. The chain recombines TRBV7-3 with TRBJ2-1; D is ambiguous. Trimming removed 0 bases at V and 10 bases at J, with 10 bases between. The germline V gene has CDR1 SGHTA and CDR2 FQGTGA. The CDR3 is made up of 13 amino acids. CDR3 nucleotide sequence: TGTGCCAGCAGCTTAACTACCGCAAGCGAGCAGTTCTTC. Translation: CASSLTTASEQFF.

This clonotype was seen repeatedly, ten times or more. This chain joins TRBV5-6 and TRBJ2-7, with a weak D call TRBD1 (5 bases). The germline V and J ends were trimmed by 0 bases and 4 bases, with 8 bases remaining between them. Germline V gene sequence: CDR1 SGHDT, CDR2 YYEEEE. The CDR3 is made up of 13 amino acids. The CDR3 nucleotides are TGTGCCAGCAGCTTGGACAGGCGGTACGAGCAGTACTTC. Its protein is CASSLDRRYEQYF.

There are many counts of this clonotype. The chain combines TRBV7-9 with TRBJ2-2; possibly TRBD1 for D (5 bases). Germline assignment: CDR1 SEHNR and CDR2 FQNEAQ (reference sequence). Trimming took off 4 bases at V and 4 bases at J, with 10 bases between the two ends. The CDR3 contains 14 residues. The CDR3 DNA sequence: TGTGCCAGCAGCTCAAGGGGAAGCACCGGGGAGCTGTTTTTT. Translation: CASSSRGSTGELFF.